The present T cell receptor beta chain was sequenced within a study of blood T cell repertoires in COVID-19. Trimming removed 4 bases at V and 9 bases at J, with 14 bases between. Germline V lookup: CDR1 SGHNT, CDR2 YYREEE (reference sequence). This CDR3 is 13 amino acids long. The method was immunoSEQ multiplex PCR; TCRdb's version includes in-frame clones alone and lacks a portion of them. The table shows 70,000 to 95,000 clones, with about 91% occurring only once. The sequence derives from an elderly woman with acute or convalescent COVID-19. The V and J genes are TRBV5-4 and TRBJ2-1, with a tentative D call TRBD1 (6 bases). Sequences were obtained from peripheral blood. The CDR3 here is CASSVRDTSEQFF. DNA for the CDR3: TGTGCCAGCAGCGTCCGGGACACGAGTGAGCAGTTCTTC.